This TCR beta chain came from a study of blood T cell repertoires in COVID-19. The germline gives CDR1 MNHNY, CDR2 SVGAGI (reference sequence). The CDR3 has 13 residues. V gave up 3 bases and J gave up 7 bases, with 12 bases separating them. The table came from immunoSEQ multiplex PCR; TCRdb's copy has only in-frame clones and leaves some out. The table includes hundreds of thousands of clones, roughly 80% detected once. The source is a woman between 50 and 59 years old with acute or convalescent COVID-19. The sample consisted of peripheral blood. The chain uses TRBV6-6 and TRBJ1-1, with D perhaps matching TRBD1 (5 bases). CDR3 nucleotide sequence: TGTGCCAGCAGTTATAAAGACAGCCTTGAAGCTTTCTTT. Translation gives CASSYKDSLEAFF.